This TCR beta chain was profiled in a study of blood T cell repertoires in COVID-19. Study background: Both acute and convalescent COVID-19 samples were obtained from the United States, Italy and Spain.

Authors' data handling: Nucleated cell counts were estimated from reference gene primer amplification. Using immunoSEQ multiplex PCR, the repertoire was profiled, and TCRdb retains in-frame clones only, with some absent. Clone size and the V and J calls come from that table; the DNA yielded D and trimming. The sample yields over 250,000 clones, over 75% seen once. This receptor was obtained from a human donor in a cohort sampled during active COVID-19. The sequenced sample was peripheral blood.

The CDR3 sequence is CASSPRKGGSSFGNTGELFF. CDR3 nucleotide sequence: TGCGCCAGCAGCCCCAGGAAGGGGGGGAGTTCATTTGGGAACACCGGGGAGCTGTTTTTT. The chain links TRBV4-1 to TRBJ2-2; tentative D call: TRBD2 (7 bases). V lost 4 bases and J 1 base, leaving 25 bases between the germline ends. The germline V gene has CDR1 MGHRA and CDR2 YSYEKL. The CDR3 is 20 amino acids.